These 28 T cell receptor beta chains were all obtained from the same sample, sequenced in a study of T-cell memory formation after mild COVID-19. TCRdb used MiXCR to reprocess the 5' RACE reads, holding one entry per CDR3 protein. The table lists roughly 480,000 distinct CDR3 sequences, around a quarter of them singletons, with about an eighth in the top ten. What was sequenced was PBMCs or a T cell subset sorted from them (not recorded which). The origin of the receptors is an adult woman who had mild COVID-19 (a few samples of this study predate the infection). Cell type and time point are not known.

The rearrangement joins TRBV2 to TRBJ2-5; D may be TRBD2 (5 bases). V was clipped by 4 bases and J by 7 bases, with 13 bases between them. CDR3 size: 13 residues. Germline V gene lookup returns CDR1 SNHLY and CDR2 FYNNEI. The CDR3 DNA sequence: TGTGCCAGCAGTGGGGCTCTCGAGGGGACCCAGTACTTC. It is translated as CASSGALEGTQYF.

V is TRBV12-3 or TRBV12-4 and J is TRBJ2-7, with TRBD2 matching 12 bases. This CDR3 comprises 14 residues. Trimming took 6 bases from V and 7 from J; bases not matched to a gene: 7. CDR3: CASSLAGGPREQYF. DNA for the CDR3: TGTGCCAGCAGCCTAGCGGGAGGGCCGAGGGAGCAGTACTTC.

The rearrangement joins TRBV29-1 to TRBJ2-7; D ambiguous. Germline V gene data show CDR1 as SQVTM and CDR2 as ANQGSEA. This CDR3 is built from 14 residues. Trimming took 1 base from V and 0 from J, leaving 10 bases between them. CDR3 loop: CSVEGADGSYEQYF. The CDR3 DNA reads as TGCAGCGTTGAAGGGGCGGACGGCTCCTACGAGCAGTACTTC.

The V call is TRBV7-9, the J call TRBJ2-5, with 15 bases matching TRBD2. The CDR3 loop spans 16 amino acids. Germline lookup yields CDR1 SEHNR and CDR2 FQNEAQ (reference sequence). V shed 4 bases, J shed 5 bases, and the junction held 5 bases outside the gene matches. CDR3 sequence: CASSSSGTSGGETQYF. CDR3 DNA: TGTGCCAGCAGCTCCTCCGGGACTAGCGGGGGGGAGACCCAGTACTTC.

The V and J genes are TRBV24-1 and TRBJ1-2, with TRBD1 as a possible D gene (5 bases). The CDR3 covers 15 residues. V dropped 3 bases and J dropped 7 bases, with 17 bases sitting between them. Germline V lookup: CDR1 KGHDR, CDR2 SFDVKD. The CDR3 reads CATSDPRDGHRGYTF. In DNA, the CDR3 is TGTGCCACCAGTGATCCCCGGGACGGCCATCGTGGCTACACCTTC.

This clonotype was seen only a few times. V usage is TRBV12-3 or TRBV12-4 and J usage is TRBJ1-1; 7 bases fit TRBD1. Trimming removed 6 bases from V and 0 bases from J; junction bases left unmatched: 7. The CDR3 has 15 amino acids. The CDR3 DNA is TGTGCCAGCAGGCCCGCCGGGACAGTGAACACTGAAGCTTTCTTT. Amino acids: CASRPAGTVNTEAFF.

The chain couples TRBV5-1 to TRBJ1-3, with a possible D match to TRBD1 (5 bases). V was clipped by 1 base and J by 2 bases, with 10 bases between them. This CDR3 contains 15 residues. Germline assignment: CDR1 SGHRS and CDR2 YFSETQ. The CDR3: CASSLMGDTGNTIYF. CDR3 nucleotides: TGCGCCAGCAGCTTGATGGGGGATACTGGAAACACCATATATTTT.

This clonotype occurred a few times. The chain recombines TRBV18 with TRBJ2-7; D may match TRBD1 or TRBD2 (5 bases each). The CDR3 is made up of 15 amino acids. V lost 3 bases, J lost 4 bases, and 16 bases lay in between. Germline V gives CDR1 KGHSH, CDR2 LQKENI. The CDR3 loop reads CASSPSGTAFYEQYF. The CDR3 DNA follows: TGTGCCAGCTCACCTTCCGGGACCGCGTTTTACGAGCAGTACTTC. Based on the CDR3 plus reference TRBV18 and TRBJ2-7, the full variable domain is NAGVMQNPRHLVRRRGQEARLRCSPMKGHSHVYWYRQLPEEGLKFMVYLQKENIIDESGMPKERFSAEFPKEGPSILRIQQVVRGDSAAYFCASSPSGTAFYEQYFGPGTRLTVT.

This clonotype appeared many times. CDR3 bases: TGCGCCAGCAGCCGGACAGGGGATCAGCCCCAGCATTTT. Amino acids: CASSRTGDQPQHF. V gene TRBV5-1 combines with J gene TRBJ1-5, with 9 bases aligning to TRBD1. J was trimmed by 5 bases and V by 4 bases; bases with no gene match: 1. Per the germline V gene, CDR1 is SGHRS and CDR2 is YFSETQ. CDR3 size: 13 residues.

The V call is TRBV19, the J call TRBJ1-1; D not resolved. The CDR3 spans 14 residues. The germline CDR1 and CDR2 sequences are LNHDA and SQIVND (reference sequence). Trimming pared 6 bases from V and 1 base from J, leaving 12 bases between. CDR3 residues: CASRFGQRNTEAFF. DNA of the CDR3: TGTGCCAGTAGATTCGGTCAGCGGAACACTGAAGCTTTCTTT.

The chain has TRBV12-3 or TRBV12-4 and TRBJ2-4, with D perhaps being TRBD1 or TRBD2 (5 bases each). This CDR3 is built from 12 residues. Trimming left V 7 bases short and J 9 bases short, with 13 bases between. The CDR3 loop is CASINGDGIQYF. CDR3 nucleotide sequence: TGTGCCAGCATTAATGGGGACGGCATTCAGTACTTC.

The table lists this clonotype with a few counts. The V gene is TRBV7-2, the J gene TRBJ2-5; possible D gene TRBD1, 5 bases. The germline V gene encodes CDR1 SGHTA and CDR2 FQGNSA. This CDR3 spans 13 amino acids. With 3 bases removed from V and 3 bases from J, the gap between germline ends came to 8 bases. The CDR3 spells CASSFRREETQYF. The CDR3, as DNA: TGTGCCAGCAGCTTTCGCAGGGAAGAGACCCAGTACTTC. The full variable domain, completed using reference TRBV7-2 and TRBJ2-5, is GAGVSQSPSNKVTEKGKDVELRCDPISGHTALYWYRQSLGQGLEFLIYFQGNSAPDKSGLPSDRFSAERTGGSVSTLTIQRTQQEDSAVYLCASSFRREETQYFGPGTRLLVL.

CDR3 in DNA: TGCGCCAGCAGCTCCCTGGGGGGGGGAAGCTCCTACGAGCAGTACTTC. Its protein product is CASSSLGGGSSYEQYF. The rearrangement links TRBV5-1 to TRBJ2-7; 7 nucleotides line up with TRBD2. In germline, CDR1 is SGHRS, CDR2 YFSETQ. The CDR3 length is 16 residues. V lost 3 bases and J lost 0; bases outside the gene matches: 9. The full variable domain, its missing parts supplied by reference TRBV5-1 and TRBJ2-7, is KAGVTQTPRYLIKTRGQQVTLSCSPISGHRSVSWYQQTPGQGLQFLFEYFSETQRNKGNFPGRFSGRQFSNSRSEMNVSTLELGDSALYLCASSSLGGGSSYEQYFGPGTRLTVT.

In nucleotides, the CDR3 is TGCGCCAGCAGCCAAGAACGGCTAATCTCCTACAATGAGCAGTTCTTC. Translation: CASSQERLISYNEQFF. V is TRBV4-3 and J is TRBJ2-1; D not certain. CDR3 length equals 16 residues. Per the germline V gene, CDR1 is LGHNA and CDR2 is YSLEER. Trimming stripped 0 bases from V and 0 bases from J, with 9 bases between.

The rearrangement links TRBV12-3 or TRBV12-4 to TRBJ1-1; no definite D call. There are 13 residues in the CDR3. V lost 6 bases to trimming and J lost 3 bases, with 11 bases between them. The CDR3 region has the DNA TGTGCCAGCAGCCCGGCCCCCGACACTGAAGCTTTCTTT. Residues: CASSPAPDTEAFF.

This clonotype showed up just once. The CDR3 reads CASSLELRGITEAFF. Written as DNA, the CDR3 is TGTGCCAGCAGCTTAGAGTTAAGGGGTATCACTGAAGCTTTCTTT. The rearrangement links TRBV11-2 to TRBJ1-1, with D maybe TRBD1 (5 bases). Germline V gives CDR1 SGHAT, CDR2 FQNNGV. The CDR3 loop spans 15 amino acids. Deletions cut 0 bases from V and 4 bases from J, with 12 bases between. The whole variable domain, filled in from reference TRBV11-2 and TRBJ1-1, reads EAGVAQSPRYKIIEKRQSVAFWCNPISGHATLYWYQQILGQGPKLLIQFQNNGVVDDSQLPKDRFSAERLKGVDSTLKIQPAKLEDSAVYLCASSLELRGITEAFFGQGTRLTVV.

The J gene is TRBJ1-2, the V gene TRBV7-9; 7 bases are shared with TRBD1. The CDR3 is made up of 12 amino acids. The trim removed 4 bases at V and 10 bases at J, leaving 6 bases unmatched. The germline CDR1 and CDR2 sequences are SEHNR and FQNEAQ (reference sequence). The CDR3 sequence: CASSSLTGPYTF. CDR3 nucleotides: TGTGCCAGCAGCTCCCTGACAGGGCCCTACACCTTC.

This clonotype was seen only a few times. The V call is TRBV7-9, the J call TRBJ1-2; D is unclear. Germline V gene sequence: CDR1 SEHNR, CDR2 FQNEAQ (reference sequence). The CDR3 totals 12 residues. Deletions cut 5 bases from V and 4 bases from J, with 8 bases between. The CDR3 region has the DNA TGTGCCAGCAGCCCGGACGGCTATGGCTACACCTTC. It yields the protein CASSPDGYGYTF.

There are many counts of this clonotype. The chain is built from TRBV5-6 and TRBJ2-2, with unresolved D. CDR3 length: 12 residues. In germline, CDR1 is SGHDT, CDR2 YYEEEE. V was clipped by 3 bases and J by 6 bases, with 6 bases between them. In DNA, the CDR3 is TGTGCCAGCAGCTCGATTGCCGGGGAGCTGTTTTTT. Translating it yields CASSSIAGELFF.

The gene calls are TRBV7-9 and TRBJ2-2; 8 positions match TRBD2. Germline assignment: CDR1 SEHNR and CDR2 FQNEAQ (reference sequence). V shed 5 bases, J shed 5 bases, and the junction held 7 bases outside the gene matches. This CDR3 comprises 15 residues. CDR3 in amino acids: CASSPGLGATGELFF. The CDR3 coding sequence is TGTGCCAGCAGCCCGGGACTAGGCGCAACCGGGGAGCTGTTTTTT.

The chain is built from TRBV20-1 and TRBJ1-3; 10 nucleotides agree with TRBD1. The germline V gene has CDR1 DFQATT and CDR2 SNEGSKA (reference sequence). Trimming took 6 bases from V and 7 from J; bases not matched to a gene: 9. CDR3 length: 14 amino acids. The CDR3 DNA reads TGCAGTGCCGAGGCCGGGACAGGGGTGAACACCATATATTTT. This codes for CSAEAGTGVNTIYF.

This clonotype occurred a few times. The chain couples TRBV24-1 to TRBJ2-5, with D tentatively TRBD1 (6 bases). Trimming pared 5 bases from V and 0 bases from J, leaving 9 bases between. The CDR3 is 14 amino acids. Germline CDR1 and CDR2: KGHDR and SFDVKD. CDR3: CATSARGHQETQYF. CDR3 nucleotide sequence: TGTGCCACCAGTGCCAGGGGCCACCAAGAGACCCAGTACTTC.

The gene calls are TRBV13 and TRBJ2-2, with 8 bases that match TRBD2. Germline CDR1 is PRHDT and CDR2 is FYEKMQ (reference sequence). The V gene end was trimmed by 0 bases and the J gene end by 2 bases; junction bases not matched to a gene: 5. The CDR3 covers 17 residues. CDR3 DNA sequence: TGTGCCAGCAGCTTAGGACCGGGAGGGCCTAACACCGGGGAGCTGTTTTTT. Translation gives CASSLGPGGPNTGELFF.

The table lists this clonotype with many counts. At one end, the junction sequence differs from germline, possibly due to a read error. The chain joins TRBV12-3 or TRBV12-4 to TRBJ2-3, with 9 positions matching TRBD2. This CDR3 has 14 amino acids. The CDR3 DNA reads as TGTGCCAGCAGTGTAGCGGGAGTCGCAGATACGCAGTATTTT. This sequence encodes CASSVAGVADTQYF.

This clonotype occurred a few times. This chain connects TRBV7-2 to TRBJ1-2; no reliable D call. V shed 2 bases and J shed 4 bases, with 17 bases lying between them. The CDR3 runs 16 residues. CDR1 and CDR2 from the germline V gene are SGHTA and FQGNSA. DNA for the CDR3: TGTGCCAGCAGCTTACTGCTGTTCTCTCGGCTCTATGGCTACACCTTC. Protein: CASSLLLFSRLYGYTF.

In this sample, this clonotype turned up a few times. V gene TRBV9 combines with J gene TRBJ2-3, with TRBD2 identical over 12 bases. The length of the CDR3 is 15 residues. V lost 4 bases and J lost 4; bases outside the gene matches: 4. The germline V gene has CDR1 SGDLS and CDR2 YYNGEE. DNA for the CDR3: TGTGCCAGCAGCCCTGGGACTAGCGGGCCAGATACGCAGTATTTT. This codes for CASSPGTSGPDTQYF.

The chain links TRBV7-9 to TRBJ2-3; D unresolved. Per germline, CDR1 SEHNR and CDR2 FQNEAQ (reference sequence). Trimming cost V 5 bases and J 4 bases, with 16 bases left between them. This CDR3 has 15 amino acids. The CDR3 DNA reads TGTGCCAGCAGCCCTCGGGCCCAGTGGGCAGATACGCAGTATTTT. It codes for CASSPRAQWADTQYF.

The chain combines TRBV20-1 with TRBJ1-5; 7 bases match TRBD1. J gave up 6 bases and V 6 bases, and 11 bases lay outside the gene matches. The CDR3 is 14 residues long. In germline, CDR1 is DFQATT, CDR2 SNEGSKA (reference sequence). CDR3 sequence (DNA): TGCAGTGCGTCCACAGGGGTTTTCCCTCAGCCCCAGCATTTT. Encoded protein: CSASTGVFPQPQHF.